Listed below are T cell receptor beta chains from one sample, sequenced in a study of Graves' ophthalmopathy and Graves' hyperthyroidism. TCRdb ran MiXCR on the multiplex PCR reads and lists one entry per CDR3 protein. The sample holds roughly 350,000 distinct CDR3 sequences, approximately 18% seen once. Sequencing was carried out using peripheral blood. All receptors derive from an adult woman with stable Graves' hyperthyroidism. The CDR3 runs from the conserved cysteine through the conserved F or W. The D gene is left open where the match is weak. For some rows the clone size is stated as once, few or many, or as a class when expanded; others skip it.

TRBJ2-7 | . | TRBD1 | TRBV6-1 | CASRGLRQGAYEQYF | TGTGCCAGCAGGGGGTTGCGACAGGGGGCTTACGAGCAGTACTTC
TRBJ2-7 | . | . | TRBV27 | CASSRGLTYEQYF | TGTGCCAGCAGTAGGGGTCTAACCTACGAGCAGTACTTC
TRBJ2-2 | many | . | TRBV9 | CASSAGAYTGELFF | TGTGCCAGCAGCGCGGGGGCGTACACCGGGGAGCTGTTTTTT
TRBJ2-2 | . | TRBD2 | TRBV12-3/TRBV12-4 | CASRELAVNTGELFF | TGTGCCAGCAGAGAACTAGCGGTGAACACCGGGGAGCTGTTTTTT
TRBJ2-5 | many | . | TRBV5-4 | CASSLAGDGKETQYF | TGTGCCAGCAGCTTGGCCGGTGACGGCAAAGAGACCCAGTACTTC
TRBJ1-2 | many | . | TRBV14 | CASSQGLRGWGYTF | TGTGCCAGCAGCCAAGGTTTAAGGGGTTGGGGCTACACCTTC
TRBJ2-5 | many | TRBD2 | TRBV6-5 | CASSYRPGLGRETQYF | TGTGCCAGCAGTTACCGACCGGGACTAGGGAGAGAGACCCAGTACTTC
TRBJ2-5 | many | TRBD1 | TRBV6-1 | CASTGTDRGIRTQYF | TGTGCCAGCACCGGCACTGACAGGGGCATAAGGACCCAGTACTTC
TRBJ1-1 | many | TRBD1 | TRBV20-1 | CSAIRTGGGEAFF | TGCAGTGCTATCAGGACAGGGGGTGGTGAAGCTTTCTTT
TRBJ2-5 | many | TRBD2 | TRBV7-6 | CASSPGPGLAATQYF | TGTGCCAGCAGCCCCGGTCCGGGACTAGCCGCGACCCAGTACTTC
TRBJ2-7 | few | TRBD2 | TRBV20-1 | CSAPRLAEPYEQYF | TGCAGTGCACCCAGACTAGCGGAACCCTACGAGCAGTACTTC
TRBJ1-6 | many | . | TRBV27 | CASSPDTTNSSPLHF | TGTGCCAGCAGTCCGGACACAACAAACAGTTCACCCCTCCACTTT
TRBJ1-3 | many | TRBD1 | TRBV28 | CASSSPGTGGNTIYF | TGTGCCAGCAGTTCCCCCGGGACAGGGGGTAACACCATATATTTT
TRBJ1-2 | many | . | TRBV30 | CAWGRTGYTF | TGTGCCTGGGGGAGGACTGGCTACACCTTC
TRBJ1-1 | . | . | TRBV12-3/TRBV12-4 | CASHGRNQNTEAFF | TGTGCCAGCCATGGGAGGAATCAGAACACTGAAGCTTTCTTT
TRBJ2-5 | many | . | TRBV6-2/TRBV6-3 | CASSTRWPAGVQETQYF | TGTGCCAGCAGCACTCGCTGGCCGGCCGGGGTGCAAGAGACCCAGTACTTC
TRBJ2-5 | . | TRBD2 | TRBV7-9 | CASQAGGPETQYF | TGTGCCAGTCAAGCGGGGGGGCCGGAGACCCAGTACTTC
TRBJ1-1 | many | . | TRBV28 | CASSLQGRFYSEAFF | TGTGCCAGCAGTTTACAGGGTCGGTTTTATTCTGAAGCTTTCTTT
TRBJ1-2 | . | . | TRBV12-3/TRBV12-4 | CASTGVLGYGYTF | TGTGCCAGCACCGGTGTATTGGGCTATGGTTACACCTTC
TRBJ1-2 | many | . | TRBV19 | CASSIGTNYGYTF | TGTGCCAGTAGTATTGGAACTAACTATGGCTACACCTTC
TRBJ1-1 | many | . | TRBV4-1 | CASSQDRAVLNTEAFF | TGCGCCAGCAGCCAAGATCGTGCAGTTCTGAACACTGAAGCTTTCTTT
TRBJ1-3 | many | . | TRBV9 | CASSTPSGNTIYF | TGTGCCAGCAGCACGCCTTCTGGAAACACCATATATTTT
TRBJ2-3 | many | . | TRBV24-1 | CATSDLGDSTDTQYF | TGTGCCACCAGTGATTTGGGGGACAGCACAGATACGCAGTATTTT
TRBJ1-5 | many | . | TRBV12-3/TRBV12-4 | CASSPPPGLNQPQHF | TGTGCCAGCAGTCCCCCCCCAGGACTAAATCAGCCCCAGCATTTT
TRBJ2-5 | many | TRBD2 | TRBV20-1 | CSAREPPSAGGGIVTQYF | TGCAGTGCTAGAGAGCCCCCCTCAGCGGGGGGTGGGATTGTGACCCAGTACTTC
TRBJ2-7 | many | TRBD1 | TRBV28 | CASSPLDRGRREQYF | TGTGCCAGCAGTCCCTTGGACAGGGGGCGCCGGGAGCAGTACTTC
TRBJ1-2 | many | TRBD1 | TRBV28 | CASSPPGQGLDGYTF | TGTGCCAGCAGCCCACCGGGACAGGGTCTCGATGGCTACACCTTC
TRBJ1-1 | many | . | TRBV7-9 | CASSLNGAEAFF | TGTGCCAGCAGCCTTAATGGGGCTGAAGCTTTCTTT
TRBJ2-2 | many | . | TRBV20-1 | CSARRRGSGELFF | TGCAGTGCTAGGCGGAGGGGGTCCGGGGAGCTGTTTTTT
TRBJ2-7 | many | . | TRBV30 | CAWSLDRSSYEQYF | TGTGCCTGGAGTTTAGACAGGTCATCCTACGAGCAGTACTTC
TRBJ1-2 | many | . | TRBV27 | CASSLGTGRGYTF | TGTGCCAGCAGTTTAGGTACAGGGAGGGGCTACACCTTC
TRBJ1-1 | . | . | TRBV15 | CASITSAEAFF | TGTGCCAGCATCACCAGCGCTGAAGCTTTCTTT
TRBJ2-5 | many | TRBD1 | TRBV20-1 | CSARDRTGDETQYF | TGCAGTGCTAGAGACCGGACAGGGGATGAGACCCAGTACTTC
TRBJ2-2 | many | . | TRBV5-1 | CASKSGQTNTGELFF | TGCGCCAGCAAATCTGGGCAGACCAACACCGGGGAGCTGTTTTTT
TRBJ2-7 | many | . | TRBV4-1 | CASSQEPGYSSYEQYF | TGCGCCAGCAGCCAAGAACCGGGCTATAGCTCCTACGAGCAGTACTTC
TRBJ2-2 | many | . | TRBV12-3/TRBV12-4 | CASSRGLQNTGELFF | TGTGCCAGCAGTCGGGGACTGCAGAACACCGGGGAGCTGTTTTTT
TRBJ2-7 | many | . | TRBV12-3/TRBV12-4 | CASRVRRGYEQYF | TGTGCCAGCAGAGTCCGAAGAGGGTACGAGCAGTACTTC
TRBJ1-3 | many | TRBD1 | TRBV6-2/TRBV6-3 | CASRSTPGTAGNTIYF | TGTGCCAGCAGGAGCACTCCCGGGACAGCTGGAAACACCATATATTTT
TRBJ2-4 | many | . | TRBV19 | CASSETGTWIQYF | TGTGCCAGTAGTGAGACCGGGACTTGGATTCAGTACTTC
TRBJ1-1 | many | TRBD1 | TRBV6-2/TRBV6-3 | CASGRGLTEAFF | TGTGCCAGCGGCAGGGGGCTCACTGAAGCTTTCTTT
TRBJ2-7 | many | TRBD2 | TRBV19 | CASSLAGGREQYF | TGTGCCAGTAGTCTAGCGGGAGGTCGCGAGCAGTACTTC
TRBJ2-7 | many | . | TRBV27 | CASSLTPFSEQYF | TGTGCCAGCAGTTTAACCCCCTTCTCCGAGCAGTACTTC
TRBJ2-7 | many | TRBD2 | TRBV10-3 | CAISESGTSGRRSYEQYF | TGTGCCATCAGTGAGTCGGGGACTAGCGGGAGACGGTCCTACGAGCAGTACTTC
TRBJ2-7 | many | . | TRBV7-8 | CASSLELGLSEQYF | TGTGCCAGCAGCTTAGAGTTGGGGCTCAGCGAGCAGTACTTC
TRBJ1-2 | many | TRBD1 | TRBV27 | CASSFSLGRGGQGSAYGYTF | TGTGCCAGCAGTTTTTCTTTGGGGCGCGGTGGACAGGGAAGCGCGTATGGCTACACCTTC
TRBJ2-5 | many | . | TRBV20-1 | CSARDSYESETQYF | TGCAGTGCTAGAGATAGTTACGAGTCAGAGACCCAGTACTTC
TRBJ2-7 | many | . | TRBV6-2/TRBV6-3 | CASSFWYEQYF | TGTGCCAGCAGTTTTTGGTACGAGCAGTACTTC
TRBJ1-1 | many | TRBD1 | TRBV7-2 | CASSRDSYEAFF | TGTGCCAGCAGTCGGGACAGCTACGAAGCTTTCTTT
TRBJ1-1 | . | . | TRBV18 | CASSPPAGADTESFF | TGTGCCAGCTCACCACCTGCAGGGGCGGACACTGAATCTTTCTTT
TRBJ2-3 | many | . | TRBV28 | CASRDLRTDTQYF | TGTGCCAGCAGGGACTTGCGCACAGATACGCAGTATTTT
TRBJ2-5 | . | TRBD2 | TRBV28 | CASSFPSGSWGGETQDF | TGTGCCAGCAGTTTTCCTAGCGGGAGTTGGGGCGGAGAGACGCAGGACTTC